This T cell receptor (beta chain) was captured in a study of beta chain features in type 1 diabetes. Overall study results and limits: The naive, central memory and Treg TCRB repertoires showed an apparent similarity that was greater among patients than among healthy donors. The study found moderately but significantly shorter TCRB CDR3s in all four CD4+ subsets of Type 1 diabetes patients.

Points on this clone: As yet, its antigen is unknown.

Deletions cut 0 bases from V and 8 bases from J, with 17 bases between. Germline loops: CDR1 SGHRS, CDR2 YFSETQ. The CDR3 sequence is 15 residues long. The entirety of the isolated RNA underwent reverse transcription, so expressed TCRB transcripts were sequenced. Libraries were prepared by immunoSEQ multiplex PCR; TCRdb keeps only in-frame clonotypes and omits some of them. Of under 200,000 clones listed, about 8.1% are singletons. V and J are TRBV5-1 and TRBJ1-2, with D tentatively TRBD1 (5 bases). The source of this sequence is a woman under 30 with type 1 diabetes. Material: central memory CD4+ T cells from blood. The CDR3 reads CASSLDRSGTDGYTF. CDR3 coding DNA: TGCGCCAGCAGCTTGGACAGGAGCGGGACGGACGGCTACACCTTC.